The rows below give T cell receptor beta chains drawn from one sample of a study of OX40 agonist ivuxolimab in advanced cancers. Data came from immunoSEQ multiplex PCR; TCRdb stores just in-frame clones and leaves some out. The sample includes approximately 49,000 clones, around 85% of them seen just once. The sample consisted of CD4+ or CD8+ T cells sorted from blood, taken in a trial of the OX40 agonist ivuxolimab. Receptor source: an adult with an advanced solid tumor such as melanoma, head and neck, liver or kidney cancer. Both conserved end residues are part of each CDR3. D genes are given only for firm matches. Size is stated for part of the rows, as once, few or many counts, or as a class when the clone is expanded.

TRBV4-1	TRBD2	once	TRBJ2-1	CASMLAGGPHEQFF	TGCGCCAGCATGTTAGCGGGGGGGCCCCATGAGCAGTTCTTC
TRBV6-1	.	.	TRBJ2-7	CASSEATWLDEQYF	TGTGCCAGCAGTGAAGCCACTTGGCTCGACGAGCAGTACTTC
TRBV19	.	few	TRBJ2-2	CASTPGGRGNTGELFF	TGTGCCAGTACCCCCGGGGGCAGGGGCAACACCGGGGAGCTGTTTTTT
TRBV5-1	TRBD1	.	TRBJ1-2	CASSGETGGAGYTF	TGCGCCAGCAGCGGAGAGACAGGGGGGGCTGGCTACACCTTC
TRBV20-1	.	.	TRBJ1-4	CSAGDGEKLFF	TGCAGTGCGGGTGATGGGGAAAAACTGTTTTTT
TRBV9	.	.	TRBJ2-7	CASSVEGSPYEQYF	TGTGCCAGCAGCGTAGAGGGATCCCCCTACGAGCAGTACTTC
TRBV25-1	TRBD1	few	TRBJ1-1	CASSDQRTGRSSTEAFF	TGTGCCAGCAGTGACCAACGGACAGGAAGGAGTAGCACTGAAGCTTTCTTT
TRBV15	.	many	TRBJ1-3	CATSRVFSPGNTIYF	TGTGCCACCAGCAGAGTTTTTTCTCCTGGAAACACCATATATTTT
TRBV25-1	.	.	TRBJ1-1	CASSWQNTEAFF	TGTGCCAGCAGTTGGCAGAACACTGAAGCTTTCTTT
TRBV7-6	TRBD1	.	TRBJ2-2	CASSRIRPGQGSTGELFF	TGTGCCAGCAGCCGTATCCGGCCGGGACAGGGCAGCACCGGGGAGCTGTTTTTT
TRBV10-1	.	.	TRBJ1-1	CASSESTDIGMNTEAFF	TGCGCCAGCAGTGAATCCACGGACATCGGCATGAACACTGAAGCTTTCTTT
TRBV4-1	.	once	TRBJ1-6	CASSQWGVSSYNSPLHF	TGCGCCAGCAGCCAATGGGGGGTGAGCTCCTATAATTCACCCCTCCACTTT
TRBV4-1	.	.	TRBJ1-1	CASSQGGASNTEAFF	TGCGCCAGCAGCCAGGGAGGGGCCTCGAACACTGAAGCTTTCTTT
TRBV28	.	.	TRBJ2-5	CASSVGIQETQYF	TGTGCCAGCAGTGTTGGGATTCAAGAGACCCAGTACTTC
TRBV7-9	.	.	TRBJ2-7	CASSFTGRYEQYF	TGTGCCAGCAGCTTCACAGGGAGGTACGAGCAGTACTTC
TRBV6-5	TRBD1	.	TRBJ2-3	CASSYEGALADTQYF	TGTGCCAGCAGTTACGAGGGGGCGCTGGCAGATACGCAGTATTTT
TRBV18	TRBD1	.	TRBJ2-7	CASSPGTESYEQYF	TGTGCCAGCTCGCCCGGGACAGAGAGCTACGAGCAGTACTTC
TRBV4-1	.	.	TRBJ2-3	CASSQPRPDTQYF	TGCGCCAGCAGCCAGCCCCGCCCAGATACGCAGTATTTT
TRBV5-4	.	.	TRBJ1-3	CASSLGERSSGNTIYF	TGTGCCAGCAGCTTGGGCGAGAGAAGCTCTGGAAACACCATATATTTT
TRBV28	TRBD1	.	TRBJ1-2	CATDRANYGYTF	TGTGCCACGGACAGGGCTAACTATGGCTACACCTTC
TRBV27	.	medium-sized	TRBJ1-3	CASSLNTGNTIYF	TGTGCCAGCAGTTTAAACACGGGAAACACCATATATTTT
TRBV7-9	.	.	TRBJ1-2	CASSSQEYGYTF	TGTGCCAGCAGCTCACAGGAGTATGGCTACACCTTC
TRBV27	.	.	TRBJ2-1	CASTDGGGGANEQFF	TGTGCCAGCACCGATGGCGGTGGGGGGGCCAATGAGCAGTTCTTC
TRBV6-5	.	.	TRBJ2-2	CASSYWIGTNTGELFF	TGTGCCAGCAGTTACTGGATTGGGACCAACACCGGGGAGCTGTTTTTT
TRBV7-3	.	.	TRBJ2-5	CASSTDTGEETQYF	TGTGCCAGCAGCACGGACACGGGGGAAGAGACCCAGTACTTC
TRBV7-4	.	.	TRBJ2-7	CASSLEGREQYF	TGTGCCAGCAGCTTAGAAGGGAGGGAGCAGTACTTC
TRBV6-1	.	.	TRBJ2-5	CASSENRGTAKETQYF	TGTGCCAGCAGTGAAAATCGGGGGACAGCGAAAGAGACCCAGTACTTC
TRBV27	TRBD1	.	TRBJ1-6	CASMPGQGTSPLHF	TGTGCCAGCATGCCCGGACAGGGGACTTCACCCCTCCACTTT
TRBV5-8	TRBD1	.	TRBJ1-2	CASSLAETGHYGYTF	TGTGCCAGCAGCTTGGCCGAGACAGGGCACTATGGCTACACCTTC
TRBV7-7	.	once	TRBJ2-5	CASSLIGVEETQYF	TGTGCCAGCAGCTTAATCGGGGTGGAAGAGACCCAGTACTTC
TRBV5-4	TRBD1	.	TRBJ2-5	CASSLSWGTGETQYF	TGTGCCAGCAGCCTTTCTTGGGGGACAGGGGAGACCCAGTACTTC
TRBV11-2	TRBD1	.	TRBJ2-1	CASSFRGGRYNEQFF	TGTGCCAGCAGCTTCAGAGGGGGCCGGTACAATGAGCAGTTCTTC
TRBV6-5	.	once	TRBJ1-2	CASSPGSYGYTF	TGTGCCAGCAGTCCCGGGAGCTATGGCTACACCTTC
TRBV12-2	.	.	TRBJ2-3	CASRIGGHTDTQYF	TGTGCAAGTCGCATAGGGGGACACACAGATACGCAGTATTTT
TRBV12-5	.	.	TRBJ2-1	CATTGFGVGGEQFF	TGTGCTACAACGGGGTTCGGGGTTGGTGGTGAGCAGTTCTTC
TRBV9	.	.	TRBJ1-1	CASSVGLYTEAFF	TGTGCCAGCAGCGTTGGCCTATACACTGAAGCTTTCTTT
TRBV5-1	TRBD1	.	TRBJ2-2	CASSPQGDTNTGELFF	TGCGCCAGCAGCCCCCAGGGGGACACGAACACCGGGGAGCTGTTTTTT
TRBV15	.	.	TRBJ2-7	CATSGFGTTPYEQYF	TGTGCCACCAGCGGATTCGGGACGACGCCCTACGAGCAGTACTTC
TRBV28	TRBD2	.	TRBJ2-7	CASSHGLAGVKGWYEQYF	TGTGCCAGCAGTCACGGACTAGCGGGGGTAAAGGGGTGGTACGAGCAGTACTTC
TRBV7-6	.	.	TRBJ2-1	CASSPGGPSEQFF	TGTGCCAGCAGCCCAGGGGGGCCCAGTGAGCAGTTCTTC
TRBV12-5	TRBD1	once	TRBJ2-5	CASGSGGQGGQETQYF	TGTGCTAGTGGATCGGGGGGACAGGGTGGCCAAGAGACCCAGTACTTC
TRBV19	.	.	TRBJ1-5	CASSFRQASNQPQHF	TGTGCCAGTAGTTTCCGACAGGCTAGCAATCAGCCCCAGCATTTT
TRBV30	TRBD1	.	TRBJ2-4	CATASGTGEIAKNIQYF	TGTGCCACAGCTTCCGGGACAGGTGAAATAGCCAAAAACATTCAGTACTTC
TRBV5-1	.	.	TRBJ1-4	CASSLDTGEKLFF	TGCGCCAGCAGCTTGGATACGGGGGAAAAACTGTTTTTT
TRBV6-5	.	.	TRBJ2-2	CASSSSRGVSGELFF	TGTGCCAGCAGTTCCTCGAGGGGGGTCTCCGGGGAGCTGTTTTTT
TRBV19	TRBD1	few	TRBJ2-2	CATRDRGLMGELFF	TGTGCCACCAGAGACAGGGGGCTTATGGGGGAGCTGTTTTTT
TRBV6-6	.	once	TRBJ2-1	CASSYSPEADNEQFF	TGTGCCAGCAGTTACTCCCCAGAGGCAGACAATGAGCAGTTCTTC
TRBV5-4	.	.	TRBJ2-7	CASSFGQSYEQYF	TGTGCCAGCAGCTTCGGACAGTCTTACGAGCAGTACTTC
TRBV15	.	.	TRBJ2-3	CVTAAGFTDTQYF	TGTGTCACGGCGGCGGGTTTCACAGATACGCAGTATTTT
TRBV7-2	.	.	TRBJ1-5	CASSIGLRQPQHF	TGTGCCAGCAGCATCGGGCTACGTCAGCCCCAGCATTTT
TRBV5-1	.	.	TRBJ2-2	CASSSDIERGYTGELFF	TGCGCCAGCAGTTCGGACATCGAGAGAGGGTACACCGGGGAGCTGTTTTTT
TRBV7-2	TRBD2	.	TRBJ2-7	CASSSSQGAGEPREQYF	TGTGCCAGCAGCTCCAGTCAGGGAGCGGGGGAACCTAGGGAGCAGTACTTC
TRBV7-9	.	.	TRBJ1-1	CASSFPLNTEAFF	TGTGCCAGCAGCTTCCCCCTGAACACTGAAGCTTTCTTT
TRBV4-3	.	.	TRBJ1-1	CASSQGYTEAFF	TGCGCCAGCAGCCAAGGGTACACTGAAGCTTTCTTT
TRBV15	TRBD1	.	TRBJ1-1	CATAEVAGGAFF	TGTGCCACCGCTGAGGTGGCAGGGGGAGCTTTCTTT
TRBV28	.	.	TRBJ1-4	CASSRSAFSNKNEKLFF	TGTGCCAGCAGTCGATCCGCATTTTCTAATAAGAATGAAAAACTGTTTTTT
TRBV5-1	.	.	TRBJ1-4	CASSPPEEVEKLFF	TGCGCCAGCAGCCCCCCTGAGGAGGTTGAAAAACTGTTTTTT